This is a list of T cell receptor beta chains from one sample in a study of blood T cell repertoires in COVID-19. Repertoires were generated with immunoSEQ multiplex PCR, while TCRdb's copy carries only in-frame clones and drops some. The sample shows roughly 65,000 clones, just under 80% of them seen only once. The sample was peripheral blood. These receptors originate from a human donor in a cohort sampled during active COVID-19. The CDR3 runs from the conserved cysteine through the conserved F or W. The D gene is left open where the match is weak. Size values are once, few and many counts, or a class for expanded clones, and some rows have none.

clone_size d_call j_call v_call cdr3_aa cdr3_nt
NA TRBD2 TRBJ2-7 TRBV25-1 CASTSGTITYEQYF TGTGCCAGCACAAGCGGGACTATCACCTACGAGCAGTACTTC
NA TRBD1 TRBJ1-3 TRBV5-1 CASSPGQGVGGNTIYF TGCGCCAGCAGCCCCGGACAGGGGGTAGGAGGAAACACCATATATTTT
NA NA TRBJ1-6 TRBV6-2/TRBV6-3 CASSRYSTGYGSPLHF TGTGCCAGCAGTCGCTACTCGACAGGCTATGGTTCACCCCTCCACTTT
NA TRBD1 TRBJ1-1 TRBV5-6 CASSRNRQGIISNTEAFF TGTGCCAGCAGCCGGAACCGACAGGGTATTATCTCAAACACTGAAGCTTTCTTT
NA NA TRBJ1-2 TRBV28 CASLGVGNGYTF TGTGCCAGTTTGGGAGTTGGTAATGGCTACACCTTC
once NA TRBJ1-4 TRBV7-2 CASSLAGPGGREKLFF TGTGCCAGCAGCTTAGCAGGCCCCGGCGGCCGAGAAAAACTGTTTTTT
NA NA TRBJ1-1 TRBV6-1 CASSEGWQGNEAFF TGTGCCAGCAGTGAAGGTTGGCAGGGGAATGAAGCTTTCTTT
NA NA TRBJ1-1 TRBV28 CASSLIPMNTEAFF TGTGCCAGCAGTTTAATCCCAATGAACACTGAAGCTTTCTTT
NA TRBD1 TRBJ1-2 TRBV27 CASSPGQGALGYTF TGTGCCAGCAGTCCAGGACAGGGGGCGCTCGGCTACACCTTC
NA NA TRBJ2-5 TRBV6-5 CASSPDSSETQYF TGTGCCAGCAGTCCGGACAGCTCAGAGACCCAGTACTTC
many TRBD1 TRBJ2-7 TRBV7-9 CASRAKGQGPHEQYF TGTGCCAGCAGGGCAAAGGGACAGGGGCCCCACGAGCAGTACTTC
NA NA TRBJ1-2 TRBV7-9 CASSPSQGPHYGYTF TGTGCCAGCAGCCCAAGTCAGGGTCCGCACTATGGCTACACCTTC
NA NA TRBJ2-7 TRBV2 CATRGGSYEQYF TGTGCCACCAGGGGGGGGTCCTACGAGCAGTACTTC
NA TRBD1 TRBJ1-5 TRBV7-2 CASSLVGTGSPQPQHF TGTGCCAGCAGCTTAGTAGGGACAGGGAGCCCTCAGCCCCAGCATTTT
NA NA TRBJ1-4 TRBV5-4 CASSLNRAVNEKLFF TGTGCCAGCAGCTTAAACAGGGCCGTAAATGAAAAACTGTTTTTT
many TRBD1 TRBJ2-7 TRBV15 CATSRTGGEQYF TGTGCCACCAGCAGGACAGGGGGCGAGCAGTACTTC